The subject of this entry is one TCR beta chain. The sample originates from a study of blood T cell repertoires in COVID-19. V was clipped by 7 bases and J by 4 bases, with 13 bases between them. This CDR3 contains 13 residues. Profiling relied on immunoSEQ multiplex PCR, and the TCRdb table lists in-frame clones only, not all of them. The sample has 70,000 to 75,000 clones; approximately 85% are singletons. The source material was peripheral blood. This TCR came from a human donor in a cohort sampled during active COVID-19. This chain uses TRBV12-3 or TRBV12-4 with TRBJ1-2; possible D gene TRBD1, 6 bases. The CDR3 region is CASTLGGAYGYTF. The CDR3 nucleotides are TGTGCCAGCACCTTAGGGGGAGCCTATGGCTACACCTTC.